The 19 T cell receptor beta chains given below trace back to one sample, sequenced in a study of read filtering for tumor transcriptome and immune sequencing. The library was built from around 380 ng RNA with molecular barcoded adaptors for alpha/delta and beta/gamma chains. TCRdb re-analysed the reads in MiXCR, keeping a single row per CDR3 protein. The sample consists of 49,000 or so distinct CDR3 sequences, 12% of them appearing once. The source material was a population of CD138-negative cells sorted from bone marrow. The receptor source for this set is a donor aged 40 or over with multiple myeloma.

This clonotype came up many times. CDR3 sequence: CASAQVGGQETQYF. In DNA, the CDR3 is TGTGCCAGCGCCCAGGTGGGGGGCCAGGAGACCCAGTACTTC. This chain connects TRBV18 to TRBJ2-5; tentatively, D is TRBD1 or TRBD2 (6 bases each). This CDR3 spans 14 amino acids. Germline V gene sequence: CDR1 KGHSH, CDR2 LQKENI. Trimming stripped 8 bases from V and 5 bases from J, with 18 bases between. The complete variable domain, with remaining parts taken from reference TRBV18 and TRBJ2-5, reads NAGVMQNPRHLVRRRGQEARLRCSPMKGHSHVYWYRQLPEEGLKFMVYLQKENIIDESGMPKERFSAEFPKEGPSILRIQQVVRGDSAAYFCASAQVGGQETQYFGPGTRLLVL.

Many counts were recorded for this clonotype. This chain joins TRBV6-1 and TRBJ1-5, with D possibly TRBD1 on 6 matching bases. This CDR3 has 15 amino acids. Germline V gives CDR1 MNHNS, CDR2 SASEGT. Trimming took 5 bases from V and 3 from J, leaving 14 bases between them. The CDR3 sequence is CASSSRTANNQPQHF. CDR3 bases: TGTGCCAGCAGTTCACGGACAGCAAACAATCAGCCCCAGCATTTT.

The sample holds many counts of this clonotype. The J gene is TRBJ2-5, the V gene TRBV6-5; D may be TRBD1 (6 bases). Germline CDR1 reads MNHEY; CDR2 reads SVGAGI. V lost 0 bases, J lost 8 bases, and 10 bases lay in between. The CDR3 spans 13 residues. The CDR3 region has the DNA TGTGCCAGCAGTTACTCCAGGGGTTCTACCCAGTACTTC. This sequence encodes CASSYSRGSTQYF.

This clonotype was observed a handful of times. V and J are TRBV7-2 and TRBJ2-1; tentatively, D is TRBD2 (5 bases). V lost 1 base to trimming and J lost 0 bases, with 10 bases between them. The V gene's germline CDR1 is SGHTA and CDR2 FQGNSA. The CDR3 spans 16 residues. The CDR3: CASSLGGVRSYNEQFF. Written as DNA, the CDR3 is TGTGCCAGCAGCTTAGGGGGAGTCCGCTCCTACAATGAGCAGTTCTTC.

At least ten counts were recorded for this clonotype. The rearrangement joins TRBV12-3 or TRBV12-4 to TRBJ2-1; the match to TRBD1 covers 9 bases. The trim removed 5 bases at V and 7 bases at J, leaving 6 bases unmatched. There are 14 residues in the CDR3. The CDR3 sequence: CASSTGQGKNEQFF. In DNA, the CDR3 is TGTGCCAGCAGTACGGGACAGGGAAAAAATGAGCAGTTCTTC.

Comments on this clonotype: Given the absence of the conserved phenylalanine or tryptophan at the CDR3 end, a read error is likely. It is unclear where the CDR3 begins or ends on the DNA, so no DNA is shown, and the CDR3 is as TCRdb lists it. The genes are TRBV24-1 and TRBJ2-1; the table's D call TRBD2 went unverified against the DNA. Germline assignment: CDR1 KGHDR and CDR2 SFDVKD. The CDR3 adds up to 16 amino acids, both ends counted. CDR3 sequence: CATSDPTSGRMNEQIS.

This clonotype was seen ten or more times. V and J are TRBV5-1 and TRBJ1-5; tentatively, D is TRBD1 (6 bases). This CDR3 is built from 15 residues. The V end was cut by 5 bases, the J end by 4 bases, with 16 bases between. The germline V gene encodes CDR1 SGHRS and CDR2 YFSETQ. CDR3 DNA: TGCGCCAGCAGTCGTGACGGGGGGCGGAATCAGCCCCAGCATTTT. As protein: CASSRDGGRNQPQHF.

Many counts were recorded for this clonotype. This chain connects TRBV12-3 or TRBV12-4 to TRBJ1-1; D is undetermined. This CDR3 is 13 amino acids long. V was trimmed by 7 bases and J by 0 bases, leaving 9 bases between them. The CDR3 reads CASTLTVNTEAFF. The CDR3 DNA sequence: TGTGCCAGCACGTTGACGGTGAACACTGAAGCTTTCTTT.

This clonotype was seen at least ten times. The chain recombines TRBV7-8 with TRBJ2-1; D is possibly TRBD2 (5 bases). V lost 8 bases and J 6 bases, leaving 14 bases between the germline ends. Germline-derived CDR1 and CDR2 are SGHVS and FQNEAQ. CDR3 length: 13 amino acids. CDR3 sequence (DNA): TGTGCCAGCTTTCTCGGGCTAGCCAATGAGCAGTTCTTC. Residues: CASFLGLANEQFF. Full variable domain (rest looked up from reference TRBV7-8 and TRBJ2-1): GAGVSQSPRYKVAKRGQDVALRCDPISGHVSLFWYQQALGQGPEFLTYFQNEAQLDKSGLPSDRFFAERPEGSVSTLKIQRTQQEDSAVYLCASFLGLANEQFFGPGTRLTVL.

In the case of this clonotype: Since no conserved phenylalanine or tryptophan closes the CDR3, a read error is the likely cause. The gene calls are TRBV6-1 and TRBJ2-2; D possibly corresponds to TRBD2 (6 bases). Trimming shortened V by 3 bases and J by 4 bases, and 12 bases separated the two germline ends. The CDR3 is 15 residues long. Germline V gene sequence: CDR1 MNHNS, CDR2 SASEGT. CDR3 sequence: CASSELLGGTGELFS. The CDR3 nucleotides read TGTGCCAGCAGTGAGTTGCTGGGAGGCACCGGGGAGCTGTTTTCT.

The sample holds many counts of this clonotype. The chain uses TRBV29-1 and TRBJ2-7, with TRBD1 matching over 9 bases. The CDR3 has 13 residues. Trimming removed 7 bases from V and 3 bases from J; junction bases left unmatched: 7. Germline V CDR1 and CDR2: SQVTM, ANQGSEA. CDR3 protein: CSAGQGSLYEQYF. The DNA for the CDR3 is TGCAGCGCCGGACAGGGGAGTCTCTACGAGCAGTACTTC.

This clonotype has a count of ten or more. CDR3 bases: TGCGCCAGCAGCCTAAGGACAGGGGGTAACTATGGCTACACCTTC. Its protein product is CASSLRTGGNYGYTF. J is TRBJ1-2 and V is TRBV4-1, with 10 bases matching TRBD1. V was clipped by 4 bases and J by 1 base; unmatched bases: 3. Germline CDR1 reads MGHRA; CDR2 reads YSYEKL. This CDR3 comprises 15 residues.

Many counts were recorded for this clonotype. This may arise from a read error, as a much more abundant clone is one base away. The CDR3: CASSPVQATYNGQFF. Here the CDR3 DNA reads TGTGCCAGCAGCCCGGTTCAGGCTACCTACAATGGGCAGTTCTTC. The chain carries TRBV7-2 and TRBJ2-1, with D unclear. This CDR3 contains 15 residues. Looked up from germline, CDR1 is SGHTA and CDR2 is FQGNSA. Full variable domain (remainder filled in from reference TRBV7-2 and TRBJ2-1): GAGVSQSPSNKVTEKGKDVELRCDPISGHTALYWYRQSLGQGLEFLIYFQGNSAPDKSGLPSDRFSAERTGGSVSTLTIQRTQQEDSAVYLCASSPVQATYNGQFFGPGTRLTVL.

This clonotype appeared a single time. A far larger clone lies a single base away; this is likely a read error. CDR3 nucleotide sequence: TGCGCCAGCAGCCAAGACTGGCAGGGACTGTACGAGCAGCACTTC. Its translation is CASSQDWQGLYEQHF. The chain couples TRBV4-1 to TRBJ2-7, with D maybe TRBD2 (6 bases). Per the germline V gene, CDR1 is MGHRA and CDR2 is YSYEKL. The CDR3 is made up of 15 amino acids.

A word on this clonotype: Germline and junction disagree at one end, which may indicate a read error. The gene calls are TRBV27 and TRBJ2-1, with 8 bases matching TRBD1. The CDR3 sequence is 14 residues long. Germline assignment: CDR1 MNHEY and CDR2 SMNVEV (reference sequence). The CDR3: CASSFRQGYNAQFF. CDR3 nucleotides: TGTGCCAGCAGTTTCAGACAGGGGTACAATGCGCAGTTCTTC.

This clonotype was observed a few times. The CDR3 protein is CASSQGLAGGRNGQFF. DNA for the CDR3: TGTGCCAGCAGCCAAGGGCTAGCGGGAGGGAGGAACGGGCAGTTCTTC. The chain is built from TRBV3-1 and TRBJ2-1; 12 bases map to TRBD2. The V segment lost 1 base and the J segment 12 bases; nucleotides outside the gene matches: 10. Germline V gene lookup returns CDR1 LGHDT and CDR2 YNNKEL (reference sequence). The CDR3 loop spans 16 amino acids.

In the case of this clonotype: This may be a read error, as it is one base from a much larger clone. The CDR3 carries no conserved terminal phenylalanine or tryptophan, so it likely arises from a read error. The DNA for the CDR3 is TGTGCCAGCAGCTCTCAACAGAGGGAGACCCAGTACTCC. This codes for CASSSQQRETQYS. This chain links TRBV4-1 with TRBJ2-5; D remains ambiguous. This CDR3 is 13 amino acids long. Germline assignment: CDR1 MGHRA and CDR2 YSYEKL.

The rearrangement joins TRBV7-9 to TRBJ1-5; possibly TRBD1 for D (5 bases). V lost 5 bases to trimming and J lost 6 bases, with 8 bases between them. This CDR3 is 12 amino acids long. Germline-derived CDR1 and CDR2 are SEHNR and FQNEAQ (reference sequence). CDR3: CASSLDSQPQHF. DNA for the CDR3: TGTGCCAGCAGCCTAGACAGTCAGCCCCAGCATTTT.

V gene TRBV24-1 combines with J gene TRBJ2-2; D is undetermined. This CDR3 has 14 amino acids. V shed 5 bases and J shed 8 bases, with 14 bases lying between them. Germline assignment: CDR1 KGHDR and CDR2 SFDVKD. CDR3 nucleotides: TGTGCCACCAGTGGGACCACGGTAGCTGGGGAGCTGTTTTTT. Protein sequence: CATSGTTVAGELFF.